The next 13 T cell receptor beta chains were all read from a single sample in a study of identical twins. Via MiXCR, TCRdb re-called the 5' RACE reads, giving one row per CDR3 protein. The sample has 540,000 or so distinct CDR3 sequences, under 25% seen once; the top ten hold 0.48%. This sample was also put to use in a study of yellow fever vaccine responses in identical twins.

Sequenced input: CD4+ T cells sorted from blood. These receptors all stem from a woman younger than 35 in good health.

This clonotype showed up just a few times. The chain is built from TRBV6-5 and TRBJ2-7, with D perhaps assigned TRBD1 or TRBD2 (5 bases each). The germline CDR1 and CDR2 sequences are MNHEY and SVGAGI. The CDR3 has 17 residues. V lost 4 bases, J lost 6 bases, and 25 bases lay in between. CDR3 DNA sequence: TGTGCCAGCAGTTCCGCCGGGACGGGTCCGGGGCTCTGCGAGCAGTACTTC. It yields the protein CASSSAGTGPGLCEQYF.

The chain links TRBV25-1 to TRBJ2-1; D unclear. The CDR3 runs to 12 residues. The V gene's germline CDR1 is MGHDK and CDR2 SYGVNS. The germline V and J ends were trimmed by 4 bases and 8 bases, with 9 bases remaining between them. The chain's CDR3 is CASSGVKDEQFF. In nucleotides, the CDR3 is TGTGCCAGCAGTGGGGTAAAGGATGAGCAGTTCTTC.

The table lists this clonotype with a few counts. Written as DNA, the CDR3 is TGTGCCAGCAGCCACCCTGGGACTAGCGGACCGACTTCCGAGCAGTACTTC. Translating it yields CASSHPGTSGPTSEQYF. The gene calls are TRBV14 and TRBJ2-7; 11 nucleotides match TRBD2. V shed 3 bases and J 6 bases; nucleotides not matched to a gene: 13. CDR1 and CDR2 from the germline V gene are SGHDN and FVKESK. The CDR3 length is 17 residues.

The chain joins TRBV20-1 to TRBJ2-4; D is ambiguous. The V end lost 6 bases, the J end lost 0 bases, and 12 bases lay between the germline ends. Germline assignment: CDR1 DFQATT and CDR2 SNEGSKA (reference sequence). The CDR3 totals 14 residues. The CDR3 protein is CSARGGGAKNIQYF. The CDR3 region has the DNA TGCAGTGCCCGCGGCGGTGGAGCCAAAAACATTCAGTACTTC.

This clonotype was detected only a few times. The chain is built from TRBV5-4 and TRBJ2-3; tentative D call: TRBD2 (5 bases). Trimming took off 0 bases at V and 2 bases at J, with 10 bases between the two ends. Germline CDR1 reads SGHNT; CDR2 reads YYREEE (reference sequence). CDR3 size: 15 residues. This chain's CDR3 is CASSLVGRATDTQYF. As DNA, the CDR3 is TGTGCCAGCAGCTTGGTAGGGAGAGCCACAGATACGCAGTATTTT.

The chain couples TRBV12-3 or TRBV12-4 to TRBJ2-5, with D perhaps TRBD2 (6 bases). With 5 bases removed from V and 1 base from J, the gap between germline ends came to 20 bases. The CDR3 is 17 amino acids. CDR3 region: CASSPEGLANFQETQYF. As DNA, the CDR3 is TGTGCCAGCAGTCCCGAGGGTCTAGCGAACTTCCAAGAGACCCAGTACTTC.

The gene calls are TRBV9 and TRBJ1-2; a possible D gene is TRBD1 (6 bases). Germline assignment: CDR1 SGDLS and CDR2 YYNGEE. The CDR3 runs to 14 residues. V shed 0 bases and J shed 6 bases, with 12 bases lying between them. As DNA, the CDR3 is TGTGCCAGCAGCGTAGCTGAGGGGGTTGATGGCTACACCTTC. This encodes CASSVAEGVDGYTF.

J is TRBJ1-1 and V is TRBV6-1; TRBD1 agrees at 8 bases. Germline loops: CDR1 MNHNS, CDR2 SASEGT. This CDR3 has 15 residues. Trimming at V came to 6 bases and at J to 1 base, leaving 7 bases not matched to a gene. CDR3 region: CASRPTGQGNTEAFF. CDR3 coding DNA: TGTGCCAGCAGACCCACTGGACAGGGGAACACTGAAGCTTTCTTT.

This chain uses TRBV14 with TRBJ1-5; tentative D call: TRBD1 (5 bases). Germline V gives CDR1 SGHDN, CDR2 FVKESK. This CDR3 region has 13 residues. Trimming removed 6 bases from V and 4 bases from J, with 10 bases in between. CDR3 sequence (DNA): TGTGCCAGCAGTACGGGGCAGAATCAGCCCCAGCATTTT. Amino acids: CASSTGQNQPQHF.

The table lists this clonotype with a few counts. The CDR3 reads CASSPGTGPQEDTQYF. The CDR3 nucleotides are TGTGCCAGCAGCCCCGGGACAGGGCCGCAAGAAGATACGCAGTATTTT. The chain uses TRBV11-3 and TRBJ2-3; 9 nucleotides match TRBD1. The CDR3 extends over 16 amino acids. V lost 5 bases, J lost 5 bases, and 11 bases stayed unmatched. CDR1 SGHNT and CDR2 YENEEA come from the germline V gene.

This clonotype came up a few times. V gene TRBV24-1 combines with J gene TRBJ2-1; TRBD2 aligns across 7 bases. Germline V gives CDR1 KGHDR, CDR2 SFDVKD. The CDR3 has 15 amino acids. J lost 6 bases, V lost 1 base, and 5 bases had no gene match. The CDR3 nucleotides are TGTGCCACCAGTGATTTTGCGACGGGGGGCAATGAGCAGTTCTTC. Translating it yields CATSDFATGGNEQFF.

The chain uses TRBV6-1 and TRBJ2-1, with 8 nucleotides matching TRBD1. CDR1 is MNHNS, CDR2 SASEGT, per germline. The CDR3 consists of 18 residues. J lost 4 bases, V lost 5 bases, and 16 bases had no gene match. The CDR3 sequence: CASSPGQGRSRGYNEQFF. In DNA, the CDR3 is TGTGCCAGCAGTCCCGGACAGGGACGGTCGAGAGGTTACAATGAGCAGTTCTTC.

This clonotype was recorded a few times. The V gene is TRBV5-1, the J gene TRBJ2-7; the D gene is possibly TRBD1 (6 bases). V lost 0 bases, J lost 0 bases, and 10 bases lay in between. CDR1 is SGHRS and CDR2 is YFSETQ in the germline V gene. CDR3 size: 15 residues. CDR3 DNA sequence: TGCGCCAGCAGCTTGGGACAGGACAGCTCCTACGAGCAGTACGTC. Amino acids: CASSLGQDSSYEQYV.